The sequence of this TCR beta chain was determined in a study of cytomegalovirus exposure and HLA in healthy donors (dated by TCRdb to the late 2010s). About the full investigation: According to an earlier analysis of 587 of the donors, about 179 million T cells yielded roughly 100 million unique TCR beta sequences and approximately 300 Gb of sequence data. About five DR-DQ haplotypes were handled as single units for association and clustering, since linkage in the cohort was strong. Among the approximately 420 genotyped donors, around 79% belonged to the genetic ancestry cluster associated with self-reported Caucasian donors. The number of typed donors differed by locus: about 620-630 for A, B, C, DRB1 and DQB1; approximately 530 for DQA1; 606 for DPA1; and around 470 for DPB1. The study profiled the T cell repertoires of about 640 subjects by immunosequencing and related them to cytomegalovirus serostatus. The study combined high-throughput TCR immunosequencing, statistical association of individual TCRs with disease status, and machine learning to predict cytomegalovirus infection status. A later analysis re-analyzed previously published TCR beta repertoires from roughly 600 donors and added high-resolution HLA genotyping to study TCR occurrence patterns. Donor age, sex, ethnicity and CMV serostatus were compiled together with the repertoire data. The aim of the study was to test whether cataloging public T cell receptors could identify signatures of past pathogen exposure. Rather than using new phenotypic data, the later analysis identified candidate immune exposures from TCR beta sequences and from how often those sequences occurred across donors. HLA typing covered class I and class II loci at four-digit resolution. All discovery cohort repertoires had been generated on a single sequencing platform. In addition to the first cohort of 500 to 850 subjects, a separate validation cohort of 120 different subjects was used. Approximately 310 gigabases of sequencing data and 91 million or so unique TCR sequences made up an early release that covered about 640 HLA-typed donors. In an earlier analysis of 587 of the donors, high-throughput TCR beta sequencing was used to judge whether each TCR beta V gene segment behaved as functional or pseudogenic. Genome-wide SNP genotypes for about 65% of the roughly 670 donors were used in a later genetic analysis, which treated that subset as a discovery cohort. Among some 400 genotyped donors of the cohort, an average of around 220,000 unique TCR beta nucleotide sequences was sequenced per donor, of which about 18% were non-productive. The study at large found these results: A cluster of highly shared sequence variants was judged likely to represent a technical artifact of the sequencing pipeline. According to the authors, the approach could potentially be generalized to other disease states and immunological phenotypes. The classifier was reported to diagnose cytomegalovirus status with high specificity and sensitivity in both the original cohort and the validation cohort. A later analysis associated some 17,000 TCR beta sequences with specific HLA alleles at a false discovery rate of 0.05. A later analysis found that HLA-associated TCR beta chains were more clonally expanded and had lower generation probabilities than equally common non-associated chains. The study listed around 160 TCR beta chains as associated with cytomegalovirus. When HLA alleles, especially DR and DQ, strongly co-occurred, attributing TCR associations to individual alleles was difficult. Only TCR beta chains were sequenced in this cohort, and the absence of alpha or paired-chain data limited detectable features. According to a later analysis, TCR association rates differed among HLA loci, with DRB1 alleles showing the most associated TCRs and HLA-C alleles showing the fewest. Roughly uniform sequencing depth across donors was assumed in presence/absence analyses, although this assumption may not hold. Because counts were too low, 15 to 20 rarely observed V segments, including chromosome 9 orphons, were left out of the earlier analysis of 587 of the donors. HLA typing was unavailable for some donors at each locus, so association tests used only the typed subset. Because the 87-base-pair reads could not distinguish some IMGT-functional V segments, including TRBV6-2 and TRBV6-3, those segments were excluded. An association between a missense DCLRE1C variant and V-gene and J-gene trimming of TCR beta chains was found in a later genetic analysis and replicated in an independent cohort. Immune exposure information for the cohort was limited to CMV serostatus. While some public TCRs were present in many individuals, most TCR sequences turned up only very rarely across donors. In vitro tests confirmed that three of the cytomegalovirus-associated TCR beta chains recognize cytomegalovirus antigens. Correlated functional status among segregating V segments might reflect linkage disequilibrium, but an unknown experimental factor could not be ruled out. A further reported finding was that TCR beta sequences accurately predicted the HLA-A and HLA-B alleles for most subjects in the first cohort. According to a later analysis, most CMV-associated TCR beta chains appeared to be HLA-restricted, and the HLA associations seemed to be driven largely by CMV exposure. Broadly in line with IMGT annotations, most TCR beta V segments showed up in productive rearrangements about 87% or about 30% of the time in an earlier analysis of 450 to 600 of the donors. A later analysis reported that several top co-occurrence clusters appeared linked to parvovirus B19, influenza, CMV and Epstein-Barr virus. Compared with the approximately 710-donor mean, donors in an Asian-associated ancestry cluster had fewer N-insertions in productive TCRs, according to a later genetic analysis.

The method was the immunoSEQ multiplex PCR assay. The multiplex PCR relied on a mix of 60 forward primers for TCR Vbeta segments and 13 reverse primers for TCR Jbeta segments. The CDR3 region of rearranged TCR beta genes was amplified from genomic DNA by a multiplex PCR assay. On the Illumina HiSeq System, the amplified TCR beta libraries were sequenced as 87-base-pair reads. Per the source publication's procedure: A later analysis tallied 75 million to 85 million unique TCR beta chains across the 600 to 700 repertoires, and around 12 million of those chains were shared by two or more donors. To remove PCR and sequencing errors, raw reads were error-corrected and collapsed into unique sequences using a nearest-neighbor algorithm that merged closely related sequences. CDR3 sequences were aligned to IMGT reference sequences to assign V, D and J gene segments. For a sequence to be retained, a match of at least six nucleotides to both a V gene segment and a J gene segment was required. A rearrangement counted as productive if the CDR3 had no stop codons and remained in frame with V and J, and every other rearrangement counted as non-productive. CDR3 was defined by IMGT convention, running from the second conserved V-encoded cysteine to the conserved J-encoded phenylalanine. Sequences without an unambiguous match to a single V gene segment were excluded from the earlier analysis of a few hundred of the donors. An earlier analysis of 587 of the donors called V segments functional above 56.7% productive rearrangements and segregating when the between-donor standard deviation exceeded 5%. A statistical classification framework was developed to diagnose cytomegalovirus status using the catalog of TCR beta chain sequences. A later analysis assigned V and J genes by comparing TCR nucleotide sequences with IMGT/GENE-DB human TR gene sequences. The TCRdist pipeline was used in a later analysis to assign CDR3 sequences and most-parsimonious VDJ recombination scenarios. In a later analysis, each TCR beta chain was defined by its CDR3 amino acid sequence together with its V-gene family, and reads without a unique V-gene family were excluded. A later analysis removed 500 to 600 highly shared, low-generation-probability nucleotide sequences to deal with suspected cross-contamination and a sequencing artifact. In a later analysis, a clonal expansion index for each public chain was calculated from normalized within-repertoire ranks of inferred template counts. In a later analysis, generation probabilities were computed with a VDJ recombination model fitted to out-of-frame rearrangements, and the resulting probabilities were checked against IGoR. In a later analysis, hypergeometric tests were used to score TCR-TCR, TCR-HLA and TCR-CMV co-occurrence, with a repertoire-size bias correction applied to TCR pairs. A later analysis estimated false discovery rates by permuting HLA or CMV assignments 20 times. In a later analysis, co-occurring TCRs were grouped using DBSCAN, with TCRdist sequence similarity added in when clustering inside HLA-allele-positive subsets. For co-occurrence clustering, repertoires with fewer than 30,000 or more than 120,000 public chains were excluded, along with 4 to 6 repertoires with anomalous nucleotide sharing. In TCRdb, the immuneACCESS table is reduced to in-frame sequences with V and J assigned. These tables do not hold every clone; where another copy was compared, an unresolved V gene accounts for under half, and the others remain unexplained. That table supplies the V and J calls and clone size; D and trimming were determined from the DNA. A total of 120,000 to 150,000 clones appear in this sample, 70% to 80% of them only once. The top ten clonotypes cover approximately 4% of the sample.

The cohort consisted of 666 healthy bone marrow donors. At the time of sampling, every cohort member was nominally healthy, though immune exposures that went unrecorded were likely present. The donor was CMV seronegative and was included in the group of 352 seronegative cohort members. A peripheral blood sample was provided by each donor, and peripheral blood mononuclear cells were used for TCR beta sequencing. The Qiagen DNeasy Blood Extraction Kit was used to extract genomic DNA from the blood cell samples. The CDR3 runs 16 residues from the cysteine to the phenylalanine. Only the CDR3 DNA stays, 48 bases, in frame from base 1. Per the germline V gene, SGDLS is the CDR1 and YYNGEE is the CDR2. From V the trimming removes 0 bases and from J it removes 5 bases, while the gene matches leave 5 bases of the junction unaccounted for. In regard to this clone: Its antigen is unknown. Base qualities are missing; no much larger clone stands one base away.

Specimen: PBMCs. The TCR comes from a young man in good health and CMV-seronegative. This chain joins TRBV9 to TRBJ1-4, with 9 junctional bases fitting TRBD1. The CDR3 has the sequence CASSVGTGAANEKLFF. The DNA sequence is as follows: TGTGCCAGCAGCGTAGGGACAGGGGCGGCGAATGAAAAACTGTTTTTT.